This T cell receptor beta chain was sequenced in a study of T cell changes during pregnancy in multiple sclerosis. V trimming: 2 bases; J trimming: 3 bases; junction bases outside the gene matches: 4. Germline-derived CDR1 and CDR2 are MRHNA and SNTAGT. There are 16 residues in the CDR3. Clones were sequenced by immunoSEQ multiplex PCR, and TCRdb holds only the in-frame ones, with some missing. The sample carries some 19,000 clones, over 75% recorded once. The sequencing used CD8+ T cells from peripheral blood mononuclear cells, collected after pregnancy. The receptor comes from a female donor in good health, enrolled as a control in a pregnancy study. V usage is TRBV6-4 and J usage is TRBJ2-3; 11 positions match TRBD2. For the CDR3, the DNA is TGTGCCAGCAGTGACCTAGCGGGGGGTTCGACAGATACGCAGTATTTT. It yields the protein CASSDLAGGSTDTQYF.